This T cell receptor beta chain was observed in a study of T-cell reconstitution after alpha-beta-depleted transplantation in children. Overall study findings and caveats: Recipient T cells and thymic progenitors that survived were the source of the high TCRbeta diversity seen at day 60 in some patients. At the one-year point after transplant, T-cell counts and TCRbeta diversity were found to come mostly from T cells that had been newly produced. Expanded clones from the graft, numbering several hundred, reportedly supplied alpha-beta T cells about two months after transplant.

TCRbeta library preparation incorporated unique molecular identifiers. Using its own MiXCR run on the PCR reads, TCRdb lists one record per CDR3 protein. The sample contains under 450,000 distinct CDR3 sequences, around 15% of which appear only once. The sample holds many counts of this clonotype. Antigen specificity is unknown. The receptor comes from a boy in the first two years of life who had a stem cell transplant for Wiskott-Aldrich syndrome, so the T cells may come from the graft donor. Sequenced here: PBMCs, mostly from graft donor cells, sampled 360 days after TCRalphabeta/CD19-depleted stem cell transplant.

The CDR3, as DNA: TGTGCCAGTAGACGCCGGGCGGCAGATACGCAGTATTTT. Translation gives CASRRRAADTQYF. This chain links TRBV7-8 with TRBJ2-3; D is unresolved. The CDR3 contains 13 residues. CDR1 and CDR2 from the germline V gene are SGHVS and FQNEAQ. The V end was cut by 9 bases, the J end by 4 bases, with 14 bases between.